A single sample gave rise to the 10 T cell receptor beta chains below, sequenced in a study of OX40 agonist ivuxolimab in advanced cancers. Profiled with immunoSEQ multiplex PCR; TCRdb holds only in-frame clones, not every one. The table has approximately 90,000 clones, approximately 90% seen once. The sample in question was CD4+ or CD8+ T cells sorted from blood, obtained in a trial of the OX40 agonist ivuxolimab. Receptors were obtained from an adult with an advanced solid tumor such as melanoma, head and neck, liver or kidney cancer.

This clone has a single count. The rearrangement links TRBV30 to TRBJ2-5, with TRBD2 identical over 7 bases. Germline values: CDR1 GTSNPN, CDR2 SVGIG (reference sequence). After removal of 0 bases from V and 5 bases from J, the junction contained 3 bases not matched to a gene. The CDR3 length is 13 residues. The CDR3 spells CAWSVLGGETQYF. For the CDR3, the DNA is TGTGCCTGGAGTGTACTGGGGGGGGAGACCCAGTACTTC. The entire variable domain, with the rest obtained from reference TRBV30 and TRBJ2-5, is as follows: SQTIHQWPATLVQPVGSPLSLECTVEGTSNPNLYWYRQAAGRGLQLLFYSVGIGQISSEVPQNLSASRPQDRQFILSSKKLLLSDSGFYLCAWSVLGGETQYFGPGTRLLVL.

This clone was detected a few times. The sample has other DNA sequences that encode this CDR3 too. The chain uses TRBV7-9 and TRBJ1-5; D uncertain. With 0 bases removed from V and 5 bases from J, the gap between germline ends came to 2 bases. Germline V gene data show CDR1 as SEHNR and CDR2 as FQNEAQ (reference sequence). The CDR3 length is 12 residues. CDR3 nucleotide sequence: TGTGCCAGCAGCTTAGCCGATCAGCCCCAGCATTTT. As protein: CASSLADQPQHF. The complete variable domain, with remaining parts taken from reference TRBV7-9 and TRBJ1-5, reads DTGVSQNPRHKITKRGQNVTFRCDPISEHNRLYWYRQTLGQGPEFLTYFQNEAQLEKSRLLSDRFSAERPKGSFSTLEIQRTEQGDSAMYLCASSLADQPQHFGDGTRLSIL.

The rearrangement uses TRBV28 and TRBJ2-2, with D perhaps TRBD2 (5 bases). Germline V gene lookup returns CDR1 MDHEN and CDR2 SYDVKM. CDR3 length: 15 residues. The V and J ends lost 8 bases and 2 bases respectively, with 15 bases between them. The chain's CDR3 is CASGRAGLNTGELFF. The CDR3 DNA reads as TGTGCCAGCGGGCGGGCGGGCCTTAACACCGGGGAGCTGTTTTTT.

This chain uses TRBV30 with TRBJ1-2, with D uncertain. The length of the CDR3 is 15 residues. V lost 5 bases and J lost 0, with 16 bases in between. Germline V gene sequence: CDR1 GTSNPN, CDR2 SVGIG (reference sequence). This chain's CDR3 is CAWLPSGVTNYGYTF. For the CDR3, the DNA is TGTGCCTGGTTACCCAGTGGAGTGACTAACTATGGCTACACCTTC.

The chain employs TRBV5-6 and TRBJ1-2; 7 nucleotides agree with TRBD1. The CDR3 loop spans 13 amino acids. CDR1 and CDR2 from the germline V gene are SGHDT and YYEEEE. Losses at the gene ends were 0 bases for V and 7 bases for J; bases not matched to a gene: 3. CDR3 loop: CASSLGQGVGYTF. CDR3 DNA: TGTGCCAGCAGCTTGGGCCAGGGGGTTGGCTACACCTTC.

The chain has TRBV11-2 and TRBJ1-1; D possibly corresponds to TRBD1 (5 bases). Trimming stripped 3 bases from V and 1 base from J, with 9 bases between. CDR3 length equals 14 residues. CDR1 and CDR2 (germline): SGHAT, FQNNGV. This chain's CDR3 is CASSLEGRNTEAFF. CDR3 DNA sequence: TGTGCCAGCAGCTTGGAGGGGAGGAACACTGAAGCTTTCTTT.

CDR3 loop: CASSPSGQKETQYF. CDR3 nucleotides: TGTGCCAGCTCACCAAGTGGACAGAAAGAGACCCAGTACTTC. The gene calls are TRBV18 and TRBJ2-5; D is possibly TRBD1 (6 bases). V lost 2 bases and J 3 bases, leaving 10 bases between the germline ends. Germline CDR1 KGHSH, CDR2 LQKENI. The CDR3 contains 14 residues.

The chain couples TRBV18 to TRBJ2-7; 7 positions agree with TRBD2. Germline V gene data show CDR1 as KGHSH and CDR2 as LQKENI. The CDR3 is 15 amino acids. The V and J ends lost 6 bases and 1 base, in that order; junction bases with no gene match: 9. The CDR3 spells CASSRGGDLSYEQYF. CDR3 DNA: TGTGCCAGCTCCCGTGGGGGGGATTTATCCTACGAGCAGTACTTC.

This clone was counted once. CDR3 amino acids: CASSRDRVYGYTF. For the CDR3, the DNA is TGTGCCAGCAGTAGGGACAGGGTCTATGGCTACACCTTC. This chain joins TRBV6-5 and TRBJ1-2; the match to TRBD1 covers 9 bases. Unmatched junction bases numbered 2, after V lost 5 bases and J lost 4 bases. The length of the CDR3 is 13 residues. Per germline, CDR1 MNHEY and CDR2 SVGAGI.

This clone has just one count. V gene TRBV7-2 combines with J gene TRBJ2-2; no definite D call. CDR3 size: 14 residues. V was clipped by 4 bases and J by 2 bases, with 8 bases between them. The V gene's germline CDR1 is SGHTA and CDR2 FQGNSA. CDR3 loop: CASSSTINTGELFF. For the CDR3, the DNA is TGTGCCAGCAGCTCCACCATCAACACCGGGGAGCTGTTTTTT.